These 5 T cell receptor beta chains originate from one sample sequenced in a study of T-cell reconstitution after alpha-beta-depleted transplantation in children (dated by TCRdb to the mid-2010s). The treatment or condition label here, explained by the study, means: allogeneic hematopoietic cell transplantation with graft depleted of TCRalphabeta T cells and CD19 B cells. Libraries were prepared through PCR. TCRdb shows the sequencer as Illumina HiSeq 2500. TCR libraries were prepared with molecular barcoding, using unique molecular identifiers to normalize TCRbeta repertoire quantification. The raw public reads went through TCRdb reprocessing: fastp at Q25, MiXCR clone calling, in-frame beta chains kept. Rows with a matching CDR3 protein are joined into one entry that keeps the most common DNA and genes. Here the sample has under 150,000 distinct CDR3 sequences; about 9.9% occur a single time. The leading ten clones occupy 20% to 30% of the sample.

The sample in question was PBMCs, mostly from graft donor cells, obtained 180 days after TCRalphabeta/CD19-depleted stem cell transplant. Receptors were obtained from a girl younger than two who had a stem cell transplant for combined immunodeficiency, so the T cells may come from the graft donor.

The table lists this clonotype with a few counts. This chain uses TRBV6-2 or TRBV6-3 with TRBJ2-2; no reliable D call. Germline V gene sequence: CDR1 MNHEY, CDR2 SVGEGT. The CDR3 has 15 amino acids. V dropped 2 bases and J dropped 2 bases, with 9 bases sitting between them. The CDR3 DNA follows: TGTGCCAGCAGTTACCAACTCCCCAACACCGGGGAGCTGTTTTTT. It translates to CASSYQLPNTGELFF.

The rearrangement uses TRBV7-3 and TRBJ2-2; no firm D call. The germline V gene encodes CDR1 SGHTA and CDR2 FQGTGA. This CDR3 comprises 15 residues. The ends were cut back, 3 bases at V and 6 bases at J, with 14 bases in the middle. CDR3 sequence reads: CASSLSYWGAGELFF. DNA for the CDR3: TGTGCCAGCAGCTTGAGTTATTGGGGTGCCGGGGAGCTGTTTTTT. Using reference TRBV7-3 and TRBJ2-2 for the parts outside the CDR3, the full variable domain is GAGVSQTPSNKVTEKGKYVELRCDPISGHTALYWYRQSLGQGPEFLIYFQGTGAADDSGLPNDRFFAVRPEGSVSTLKIQRTERGDSAVYLCASSLSYWGAGELFFGEGSRLTVL.

There are many counts of this clonotype. The rearrangement joins TRBV9 to TRBJ2-7, with D uncertain. Germline V CDR1 and CDR2: SGDLS, YYNGEE. CDR3 length: 15 amino acids. Trimming shortened V by 4 bases and J by 2 bases, and 16 bases separated the two germline ends. CDR3 coding DNA: TGTGCCAGCAGCCCCGACCAAGCCGGCACCTACGAGCAGTACTTC. Translated: CASSPDQAGTYEQYF.

The table lists this clonotype with a few counts. The chain has TRBV29-1 and TRBJ2-3, with TRBD1 as a possible D gene (5 bases). Germline values: CDR1 SQVTM, CDR2 ANQGSEA. This CDR3 has 13 residues. Trimming removed 1 base from V and 3 bases from J, with 8 bases in between. The CDR3 region is CSVEVPGTDTQYF. CDR3 in DNA: TGCAGCGTTGAAGTTCCAGGGACAGATACGCAGTATTTT.

This clonotype came up many times. This rearrangement joins TRBV7-2 to TRBJ1-4, with 8 positions matching TRBD1. The CDR3 extends over 16 amino acids. Per the germline V gene, CDR1 is SGHTA and CDR2 is FQGNSA. V lost 6 bases and J lost 7; bases outside the gene matches: 13. The CDR3 is CASSFSPTGTGEKLFF. The DNA for the CDR3 is TGTGCCAGCAGTTTCTCACCAACCGGGACAGGTGAAAAACTGTTTTTT.